The 25 T cell receptor beta chains listed next were all sequenced from one sample in a study of shared clonotypes between healthy human individuals. Libraries were prepared by immunoSEQ multiplex PCR; TCRdb keeps only in-frame clonotypes and omits some of them. Among about 2.4 million clones listed, roughly 93% were seen once. The source material was naive CD4+ T cells from PBMCs. Subset given: CD45RA+ positively selected. All receptors derive from a man aged 18 to 30 in good health. Some clones in this sample may be carry-over from other donors' samples.

This chain joins TRBV27 and TRBJ2-3, with 8 nucleotides matching TRBD1. J was trimmed by 2 bases and V by 7 bases; bases with no gene match: 5. The CDR3 is 14 residues long. CDR1 is MNHEY, CDR2 SMNVEV, per germline (reference sequence). CDR3 sequence: CASTHQGATDTQYF. CDR3 coding DNA: TGTGCCAGCACCCATCAGGGGGCCACAGATACGCAGTATTTT.

The CDR3 sequence is CASRGYRTGNQPQHF. CDR3 sequence (DNA): TGTGCCAGCAGGGGGTACCGGACAGGAAATCAGCCCCAGCATTTT. The V call is TRBV6-1, the J call TRBJ1-5; 7 bases match TRBD1. V shed 6 bases and J 4 bases; nucleotides not matched to a gene: 9. The CDR3 consists of 15 residues. Germline-derived CDR1 and CDR2 are MNHNS and SASEGT.

This clone was counted a single time. This chain connects TRBV18 to TRBJ1-3, with D possibly matching TRBD1 (5 bases). CDR3 size: 16 residues. Looked up from germline, CDR1 is KGHSH and CDR2 is LQKENI. Trimming shortened V by 5 bases and J by 0 bases, and 14 bases separated the two germline ends. CDR3 DNA sequence: TGTGCCAGCTCATCATCAAGGGGCAGCTCTGGAAACACCATATATTTT. Translation: CASSSSRGSSGNTIYF.

The sample holds one count of this clone. The rearrangement joins TRBV7-9 to TRBJ1-5; 7 bases line up with TRBD1. The CDR3 contains 14 residues. After removal of 4 bases from V and 5 bases from J, the junction contained 5 bases not matched to a gene. Germline CDR1 reads SEHNR; CDR2 reads FQNEAQ (reference sequence). The CDR3, as DNA: TGTGCCAGCAGCTGGGACAGCCTTTATCAGCCCCAGCATTTT. Translating it yields CASSWDSLYQPQHF.

This rearrangement joins TRBV11-2 to TRBJ2-1; D gene ambiguous. The CDR3 runs to 11 residues. Deletions cut 4 bases from V and 10 bases from J, with 8 bases between. Looked up from germline, CDR1 is SGHAT and CDR2 is FQNNGV. As DNA, the CDR3 is TGTGCCAGCAGCTCCCCCATGGAGCAGTTCTTC. Amino acid sequence: CASSSPMEQFF.

The chain combines TRBV6-5 with TRBJ2-7; D may correspond to TRBD1 or TRBD2 (5 bases each). V lost 1 base and J lost 4, with 14 bases in between. The CDR3 is 15 amino acids. Looked up from germline, CDR1 is MNHEY and CDR2 is SVGAGI. CDR3 protein: CASSYYVGPTYEQYF. The CDR3 nucleotides read TGTGCCAGCAGTTACTATGTGGGACCTACGTACGAGCAGTACTTC.

CDR3 nucleotides: TGTGCCAGCAGTGAGAAGGGGGGAGTGTGGACTGAAGCTTTCTTT. It is translated as CASSEKGGVWTEAFF. V is TRBV6-1 and J is TRBJ1-1, with a weak D call TRBD1 (6 bases). The V end lost 3 bases, the J end lost 5 bases, and 16 bases lay between the germline ends. The CDR3 consists of 15 residues. CDR1 MNHNS and CDR2 SASEGT come from the germline V gene.

This clone was picked up one time. The chain has TRBV28 and TRBJ2-2; D perhaps matches TRBD1 (5 bases). The CDR3 extends over 16 amino acids. The V gene's germline CDR1 is MDHEN and CDR2 SYDVKM. V was pared by 1 base and J by 4 bases, with 13 bases between. CDR3 bases: TGTGCCAGCAGTTTATTTCAGGGTCTCAGCACCGGGGAGCTGTTTTTT. Translating it yields CASSLFQGLSTGELFF.

The CDR3 DNA is TGTGCCAGTAGTACCCTCGTGGCGGGTGGCTACACCTTC. Protein sequence: CASSTLVAGGYTF. The chain links TRBV19 to TRBJ1-2; D gene uncertain. V lost 4 bases and J 7 bases, leaving 13 bases between the germline ends. CDR1 and CDR2 (germline): LNHDA, SQIVND (reference sequence). The CDR3 is 13 residues long. The whole variable domain, filled in from reference TRBV19 and TRBJ1-2, reads DGGITQSPKYLFRKEGQNVTLSCEQNLNHDAMYWYRQDPGQGLRLIYYSQIVNDFQKGDIAEGYSVSREKKESFPLTVTSAQKNPTAFYLCASSTLVAGGYTFGSGTRLTVV.

This clone turned up a few times. At the DNA level, this CDR3 is encoded by other sequences in the same sample as well. The rearrangement links TRBV5-1 to TRBJ1-1, with D possibly matching TRBD1 (6 bases). Germline CDR1 is SGHRS and CDR2 is YFSETQ. Trimming left V 0 bases short and J 4 bases short, with 7 bases between. The CDR3 has 13 amino acids. This chain's CDR3 is CASSLDRATEAFF. As DNA, the CDR3 is TGCGCCAGCAGCTTGGACAGGGCCACTGAAGCTTTCTTT.

CDR3 loop: CASHAEGATQYF. As DNA, the CDR3 is TGTGCCAGCCATGCAGAGGGGGCCACGCAGTATTTT. The V gene is TRBV2, the J gene TRBJ2-3; TRBD1 matches at 7 bases. Germline V gene lookup returns CDR1 SNHLY and CDR2 FYNNEI. This CDR3 has 12 amino acids. V shed 8 bases, J shed 9 bases, and the junction held 8 bases outside the gene matches.

The chain combines TRBV18 with TRBJ2-7, with 9 bases fitting TRBD2. The CDR3 is made up of 15 amino acids. CDR1 and CDR2 (germline): KGHSH, LQKENI. V lost 1 base and J lost 7; bases outside the gene matches: 8. The CDR3 coding sequence is TGTGCCAGCTCACCACTAGCGGGGGTGAATGCAGAGCAGTACTTC. Amino acids: CASSPLAGVNAEQYF.

This clone was recorded once. The chain joins TRBV6-5 to TRBJ2-2, with 9 bases fitting TRBD2. In germline, CDR1 is MNHEY, CDR2 SVGAGI. After removal of 4 bases from V and 5 bases from J, the junction contained 5 bases not matched to a gene. This CDR3 comprises 15 residues. CDR3 residues: CASSSRLAETGELFF. The DNA for the CDR3 is TGTGCCAGCAGTTCCCGACTAGCGGAAACCGGGGAGCTGTTTTTT.

V is TRBV28 and J is TRBJ1-2; weak D call: TRBD1 (5 bases). CDR3 size: 13 residues. V was pared by 7 bases and J by 4 bases, with 13 bases between. Germline loops: CDR1 MDHEN, CDR2 SYDVKM. The CDR3 sequence: CASTSRGGYGYTF. The CDR3 DNA follows: TGTGCCAGCACTTCCCGGGGGGGCTATGGCTACACCTTC.

The genes are TRBV10-1 and TRBJ1-1; perhaps TRBD1 as D (6 bases). This CDR3 region has 15 residues. Trimming stripped 0 bases from V and 5 bases from J, with 13 bases between. Germline V gene lookup returns CDR1 WNHNN and CDR2 SYGVQD (reference sequence). In DNA form, the CDR3 reads TGCGCCAGCAGTGAGTCGCGGGGGGCCGGGACTGAAGCTTTCTTT. It is translated as CASSESRGAGTEAFF.

The V and J genes are TRBV19 and TRBJ2-1; D might be TRBD1 (5 bases). The CDR3 is 16 residues long. Per germline, CDR1 LNHDA and CDR2 SQIVND (reference sequence). Trimming took off 8 bases at V and 0 bases at J, with 17 bases between the two ends. The CDR3 nucleotides are TGTGCCAGTCACGACAGACCTTACAGCTCCTACAATGAGCAGTTCTTC. It specifies CASHDRPYSSYNEQFF.

The V and J genes are TRBV18 and TRBJ1-5; no clear D gene. The CDR3 totals 17 residues. V lost 3 bases and J 0 bases, leaving 15 bases between the germline ends. Germline lookup yields CDR1 KGHSH and CDR2 LQKENI. CDR3 residues: CASSPAGAGYSNQPQHF. The CDR3 bases are TGTGCCAGCTCACCCGCGGGAGCGGGATATAGCAATCAGCCCCAGCATTTT. Looking up the rest from reference TRBV18 and TRBJ1-5 gives the full variable domain: NAGVMQNPRHLVRRRGQEARLRCSPMKGHSHVYWYRQLPEEGLKFMVYLQKENIIDESGMPKERFSAEFPKEGPSILRIQQVVRGDSAAYFCASSPAGAGYSNQPQHFGDGTRLSIL.

The CDR3 sequence is CSVEEGSHNEQFF. The CDR3 nucleotides are TGCAGCGTTGAGGAGGGGAGCCACAATGAGCAGTTCTTC. This chain joins TRBV29-1 and TRBJ2-1; D perhaps matches TRBD2 (6 bases). The CDR3 loop spans 13 amino acids. Germline lookup yields CDR1 SQVTM and CDR2 ANQGSEA. With 3 bases removed from V and 5 bases from J, the gap between germline ends came to 11 bases.

The chain has TRBV11-2 and TRBJ2-3; D is unresolved. Trimming left V 5 bases short and J 5 bases short, with 17 bases between. The CDR3 extends over 15 amino acids. The V gene's germline CDR1 is SGHAT and CDR2 FQNNGV. The CDR3, as DNA: TGTGCCAGCAGCCCGCTGGTGCGGCGAGAAGATACGCAGTATTTT. Its protein product is CASSPLVRREDTQYF.

The gene calls are TRBV6-1 and TRBJ1-2; D is unresolved. Germline V lookup: CDR1 MNHNS, CDR2 SASEGT. Trimming cost V 2 bases and J 4 bases, with 11 bases left between them. CDR3 length: 14 residues. For the CDR3, the DNA is TGTGCCAGCAGTGAAAGGTCCGGAACCTATGGCTACACCTTC. Amino acid sequence: CASSERSGTYGYTF.

This chain connects TRBV19 to TRBJ2-7, with TRBD2 identical over 9 bases. Germline V CDR1 and CDR2: LNHDA, SQIVND (reference sequence). The CDR3 contains 15 residues. V shed 1 base, J shed 4 bases, and the junction held 5 bases outside the gene matches. This CDR3 is CASSIVTSGRYEQYF. The CDR3 DNA sequence: TGTGCCAGTAGTATAGTCACTAGCGGGCGGTACGAGCAGTACTTC.

The rearrangement joins TRBV30 to TRBJ2-3; 9 nucleotides agree with TRBD1. Germline-derived CDR1 and CDR2 are GTSNPN and SVGIG (reference sequence). With 4 bases clipped from V and 1 base from J, the junction kept 9 bases outside the gene matches. This CDR3 has 16 residues. CDR3 nucleotides: TGTGCCTGGACCTTGGGACAGGGATTCGGCACAGATACGCAGTATTTT. It translates to CAWTLGQGFGTDTQYF.

The rearrangement joins TRBV7-3 to TRBJ2-5; no reliable D call. This CDR3 has 13 residues. In germline, CDR1 is SGHTA, CDR2 FQGTGA. Trimming shortened V by 2 bases and J by 6 bases, and 10 bases separated the two germline ends. CDR3 in amino acids: CASSLGSRQTQYF. For the CDR3, the DNA is TGTGCCAGCAGCTTAGGCAGCAGGCAGACCCAGTACTTC.

The CDR3 region has the DNA TGTGCCAGCAGCTTAGCGATTTCCGCCGGGGAGCAGTTCTTC. This sequence encodes CASSLAISAGEQFF. The chain couples TRBV7-8 to TRBJ2-1; D gene uncertain. Trimming cost V 0 bases and J 10 bases, with 13 bases left between them. CDR1 is SGHVS and CDR2 is FQNEAQ in the germline V gene. This CDR3 region has 14 residues.

This rearrangement joins TRBV27 to TRBJ1-1; 11 positions agree with TRBD1. Germline assignment: CDR1 MNHEY and CDR2 SMNVEV (reference sequence). After removal of 5 bases from V and 5 bases from J, the junction contained 4 bases not matched to a gene. The CDR3 sequence is 14 residues long. The CDR3 reads CASSGQGADTEAFF. The CDR3 DNA reads TGTGCCAGCAGTGGACAGGGGGCGGATACTGAAGCTTTCTTT.